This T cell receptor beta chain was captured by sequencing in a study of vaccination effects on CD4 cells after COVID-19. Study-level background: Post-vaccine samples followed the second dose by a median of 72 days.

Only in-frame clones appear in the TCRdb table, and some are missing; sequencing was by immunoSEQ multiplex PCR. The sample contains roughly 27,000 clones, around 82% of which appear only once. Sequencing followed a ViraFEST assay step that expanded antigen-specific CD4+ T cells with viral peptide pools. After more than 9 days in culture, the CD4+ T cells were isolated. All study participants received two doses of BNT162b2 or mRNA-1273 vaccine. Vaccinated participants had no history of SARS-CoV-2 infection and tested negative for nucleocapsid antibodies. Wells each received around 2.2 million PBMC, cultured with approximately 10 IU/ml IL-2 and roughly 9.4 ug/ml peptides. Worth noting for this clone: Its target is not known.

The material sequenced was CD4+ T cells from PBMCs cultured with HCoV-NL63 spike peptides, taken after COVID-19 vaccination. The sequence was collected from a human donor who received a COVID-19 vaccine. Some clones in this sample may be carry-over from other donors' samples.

DNA for the CDR3: TGTGCCAGCACCCTGCAGAGAGACGAGCAGTACGTC. Residues: CASTLQRDEQYV. The chain links TRBV6-5 to TRBJ2-7; D is unclear. The V end lost 7 bases, the J end lost 5 bases, and 12 bases lay between the germline ends. The CDR3 has 12 amino acids. CDR1 is MNHEY and CDR2 is SVGAGI in the germline V gene.